This TCR beta chain was observed in a study of metastatic and nonmetastatic thyroid tumors. All patients reached thyroid surgery having received no treatment beforehand. TCRdb reassembled clones from the PCR reads with MiXCR. Altogether 30,000 to 35,000 clones are present, roughly 35% being singletons, with the ten largest covering about 20%. Trimming took off 3 bases at V and 0 bases at J, with 16 bases between the two ends. The CDR3 extends over 17 amino acids. CDR1 is SGHAT, CDR2 FQDESV, per germline (reference sequence). The receptor was derived from a female donor with papillary thyroid cancer or a benign thyroid nodule (not recorded which). Some clones in this sample may be carry-over from other donors' samples. This chain uses TRBV11-1 with TRBJ2-3, with D perhaps matching TRBD2 (5 bases). Sequencing was performed on tumor tissue. The CDR3 region has the DNA TGTGCCAGCAGCTTTCCCCTTAGCGCTACTAGCACAGATACGCAGTATTTT. The encoded protein is CASSFPLSATSTDTQYF.